This TCR beta chain stems from a study of radiotherapy plus CTLA-4 blockade in lung cancer (dated 2018 in TCRdb). In the study overall: Among enrolled patients, around 20% had an objective response and 30% to 40% reached disease control.

Library method: the immunoSEQ multiplex PCR assay. Not all clones reach the TCRdb copy of this immuneACCESS table, which keeps in-frame sequences only. Checked studies attribute under half of the gap to unresolved V genes and leave the rest unexplained. The sample profile shows 30,000 to 40,000 clones; over 70% of them were found once. The ten largest clones represent approximately 14% of the sample. What the authors observed across the whole study: The strongest predictors of response, as reported, were early dynamic changes in blood T cell clones along with a rise in serum interferon-beta after radiation. After treatment with radiotherapy and ipilimumab, TCR clones that originated in tumors expanded in peripheral blood.

The study tested focal radiation therapy combined with CTLA-4 blockade (ipilimumab) in patients with chemo-refractory metastatic non-small-cell lung cancer. About this clone: Its antigen target is currently unknown. No much larger clone is present one base from it, and per-base qualities are unavailable.

The germline V gene sets CDR1 to MNHEY and CDR2 to SVGAGI. V lost 8 bases and J lost 3 bases; the stretch between them is 13 bases long. The CDR3 has 13 amino acids, counting the end cysteine and phenylalanine. Only CDR3 DNA is held: 39 bases, read in frame from base 1. Specimen: peripheral blood, collected from a patient treated with radiotherapy plus ipilimumab. The chain links TRBV6-5 with TRBJ1-1, and perhaps TRBD1 as D gene, on 6 matching bases. The TCR was taken from a human donor with non-small cell lung cancer that progressed on radiotherapy plus ipilimumab. The CDR3 in this case is CASPHRVDTEAFF. The DNA is TGTGCCAGCCCCCACAGGGTGGACACTGAAGCTTTCTTT.